This TCR beta chain was identified during a study of beta chain features in type 1 diabetes. V was clipped by 0 bases and J by 10 bases, with 8 bases between them. The CDR3 spans 12 residues. From germline, CDR1 is LGHNA and CDR2 YSLEER. Study-wide points: Type 1 diabetes patients had VDJ junctions that carried fewer insertions and more deletions. Type 1 diabetes patients had moderately but significantly shorter TCRB CDR3s in all four CD4+ subsets.

This clone came up a few times. Its antigen is unidentified. Reverse transcription of all isolated RNA meant that expressed TCRB transcripts were sequenced. Only in-frame clones appear in the TCRdb table, and some are missing; sequencing was by immunoSEQ multiplex PCR. The data contain about 260,000 clones, 20% of them seen just once; the ten biggest clones take up around 0.03%. The source of this sequence is a woman aged 40 to 50 with type 1 diabetes. Sequenced input: naive CD4+ T cells from blood. The chain recombines TRBV4-3 with TRBJ2-3; D gene uncertain. CDR3: CASSQETGSQYF. CDR3 DNA sequence: TGCGCCAGCAGCCAAGAGACGGGTTCGCAGTATTTT.